These 7 T cell receptor beta chains were all obtained from the same sample, sequenced in a study of a mutant IDH1 vaccine in newly diagnosed glioma. Produced via immunoSEQ multiplex PCR; TCRdb's table is partial and in-frame only. The sample contains about 92,000 clones, 83% of which appear only once. Described time point: baseline, week 1 (first vaccination visit). The treatment: pre-vaccination baseline after standard-of-care therapy. Sequenced here: PBMCs, sampled from a glioma patient treated with radiotherapy, temozolomide or both. These receptors were taken from a woman aged 45-65 years with glioma.

This chain links TRBV9 with TRBJ2-5; D gene unclear. CDR3 length equals 13 residues. Looked up from germline, CDR1 is SGDLS and CDR2 is YYNGEE. V was clipped by 2 bases and J by 2 bases, with 7 bases between them. CDR3 loop: CASSVRVQETQYF. Here the CDR3 DNA reads TGTGCCAGCAGCGTCCGTGTACAAGAGACCCAGTACTTC.

This chain uses TRBV28 with TRBJ1-5; D ambiguous. Per the germline V gene, CDR1 is MDHEN and CDR2 is SYDVKM. The CDR3 sequence is 13 residues long. V was trimmed by 8 bases and J by 0 bases, leaving 8 bases between them. The CDR3 nucleotides read TGTGCCAGCGTACAGTATAGCAATCAGCCCCAGCATTTT. Amino acids: CASVQYSNQPQHF.

V is TRBV6-5 and J is TRBJ2-1, with D perhaps matching TRBD2 (6 bases). The CDR3 totals 15 residues. V was shortened by 2 bases and J by 3 bases, with 11 bases between the two germline ends. Germline CDR1 reads MNHEY; CDR2 reads SVGAGI. The CDR3 reads CASSYGRWDYNEQFF. The CDR3 bases are TGTGCCAGCAGTTACGGGAGGTGGGACTACAATGAGCAGTTCTTC.

The CDR3 loop is CAWTVGRTSGGHNEQFF. CDR3 sequence (DNA): TGTGCCTGGACCGTCGGACGGACTAGCGGGGGACACAATGAGCAGTTCTTC. The genes are TRBV30 and TRBJ2-1; 13 bases fit TRBD2. The CDR3 consists of 17 residues. Germline V gene data show CDR1 as GTSNPN and CDR2 as SVGIG (reference sequence). V was clipped by 4 bases and J by 5 bases; unmatched bases: 11.

This clone was seen a handful of times. This chain uses TRBV2 with TRBJ1-1, with D uncertain. Germline V gives CDR1 SNHLY, CDR2 FYNNEI. This CDR3 comprises 13 residues. Trimming took 4 bases from V and 3 from J, leaving 9 bases between them. The CDR3: CASSAVGDTEAFF. The CDR3 DNA sequence: TGTGCCAGCAGTGCGGTGGGAGACACTGAAGCTTTCTTT.

The rearrangement joins TRBV7-9 to TRBJ2-3; TRBD1 agrees at 9 bases. V gave up 4 bases and J gave up 3 bases; unmatched junction bases: 8. There are 16 residues in the CDR3. Germline CDR1 reads SEHNR; CDR2 reads FQNEAQ (reference sequence). CDR3 sequence (DNA): TGTGCCAGCAGCTATACCGGGACAGGGTCAACAGATACGCAGTATTTT. It codes for CASSYTGTGSTDTQYF.

In this sample, this clone turned up once. This chain uses TRBV19 with TRBJ2-5, with D possibly TRBD2 on 6 matching bases. V lost 10 bases to trimming and J lost 5 bases, with 11 bases between them. The CDR3 loop spans 11 amino acids. CDR1 and CDR2 (germline): LNHDA, SQIVND (reference sequence). The CDR3 DNA reads TGTGCCACCCTCCGGGGGGAGACCCAGTACTTC. Protein sequence: CATLRGETQYF.